This T cell receptor (beta chain) is drawn from a study of radiation and T cells in renal cell carcinoma. Whole-study results and caveats: Top tumor clonotypes rose in blood 2 weeks post-radiation, then contracted.

As concerns this clone: Its antigen is unidentified.

Using immunoSEQ multiplex PCR, the repertoire was profiled, and TCRdb retains in-frame clones only, with some absent. The top ten hold approximately 6% of the sample, which has approximately 85,000 clones, roughly nine tenths seen once. This CDR3 has 15 amino acids. V dropped 3 bases and J dropped 6; count of bases not matched to a gene: 8. CDR1 and CDR2 from the germline V gene are SGHRS and YFSETQ. Time point in this sample: blood 4 weeks post-SBRT, at nephrectomy. As to treatment: 15 Gy SBRT to primary tumor, nephrectomy 4 weeks later. Nephrectomy followed 15 Gy stereotactic body radiation by 4 weeks. The tumor was a clear cell renal cell carcinoma.

This chain connects TRBV5-1 to TRBJ2-1; TRBD1 matches 8 bases. The TCR sequence derives from a woman aged 70-85 years with renal cell carcinoma. Here the sequenced sample was blood, taken from a patient whose treatment included radiotherapy and nephrectomy. The CDR3 reads CASSSPTGVVNEQFF. CDR3 in DNA: TGCGCCAGCAGCTCACCGACAGGGGTGGTCAATGAGCAGTTCTTC.